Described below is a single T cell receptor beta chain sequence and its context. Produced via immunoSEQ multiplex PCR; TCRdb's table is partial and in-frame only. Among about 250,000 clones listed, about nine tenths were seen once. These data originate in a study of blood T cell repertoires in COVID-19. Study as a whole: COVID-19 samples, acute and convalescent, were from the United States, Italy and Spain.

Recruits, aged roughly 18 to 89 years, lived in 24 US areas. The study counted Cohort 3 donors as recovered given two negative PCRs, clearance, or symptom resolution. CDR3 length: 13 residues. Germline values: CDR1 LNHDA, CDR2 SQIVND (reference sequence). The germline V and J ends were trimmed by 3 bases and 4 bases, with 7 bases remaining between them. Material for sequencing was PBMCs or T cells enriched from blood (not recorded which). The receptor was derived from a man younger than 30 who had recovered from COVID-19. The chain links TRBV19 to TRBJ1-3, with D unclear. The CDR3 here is CASSMIYGNTIYF. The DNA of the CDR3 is TGTGCCAGTAGTATGATCTACGGAAACACCATATATTTT.